This T cell receptor beta chain was documented in a study of beta chain features in type 1 diabetes. Study-wide points: TCRB CDR3s were moderately but significantly shorter in Type 1 diabetes patients in all four CD4+ subsets. The similarity of naive, central memory and Treg TCRB repertoires appeared greater among patients than among healthy donors. The study found fewer insertions and more deletions at VDJ junctions in type 1 diabetes patients.

This clone occurred a few times. No antigen is known for it. Sorted populations all had greater than 98% purity. Expressed TCRB transcripts got sequenced, as all isolated RNA was reverse transcribed. Assay used: immunoSEQ multiplex PCR; TCRdb lists only in-frame clones, some missing. The sample lists 500,000 to 650,000 clones, 9.5% to 15% seen once, with 0.09% to 0.15% in the top ten. This clonotype was sampled from a man in his thirties or forties with type 1 diabetes. The sample consisted of naive CD4+ T cells from blood.

The CDR3 sequence: CASSLAGRAEQYF. Here the CDR3 DNA reads TGTGCCAGCAGCTTAGCAGGGCGGGCCGAGCAGTACTTC. The V call is TRBV7-2, the J call TRBJ2-7, with a weak D call TRBD2 (5 bases). V lost 0 bases, J lost 6 bases, and 9 bases lay in between. CDR3 length: 13 residues. Germline V gene data show CDR1 as SGHTA and CDR2 as FQGNSA.